This TCR beta chain comes out of a study of cytomegalovirus exposure and HLA in healthy donors. This clone has only a few counts. Its target is not known. The germline CDR1 and CDR2 sequences are SGDLS and YYNGEE. The CDR3 is 15 amino acids. Trimming removed 4 bases from V and 6 bases from J; junction bases left unmatched: 8. The PCR employed 60 Vbeta primers together with 13 Jbeta primers. Sequencing used immunoSEQ multiplex PCR; TCRdb keeps in-frame clones, though not all of them. The sample lists some 88,000 clones, approximately 57% seen once, with around 6.5% in the top ten. Study findings and constraints: Sequencing had likely introduced a cluster of highly shared sequence variants as an artifact. Later analysis identified a missense DCLRE1C variant that was linked to TCR beta V- and J-gene trimming.

This chain connects TRBV9 to TRBJ2-1, with 9 bases fitting TRBD2. Source material: PBMCs. The receptor's source is a woman aged 25 to 45 in good health and CMV-seronegative. CDR3 DNA sequence: TGTGCCAGCAGCTTCAATCCGGGACTAGCCAATGAGCAGTTCTTC. Amino acids: CASSFNPGLANEQFF.